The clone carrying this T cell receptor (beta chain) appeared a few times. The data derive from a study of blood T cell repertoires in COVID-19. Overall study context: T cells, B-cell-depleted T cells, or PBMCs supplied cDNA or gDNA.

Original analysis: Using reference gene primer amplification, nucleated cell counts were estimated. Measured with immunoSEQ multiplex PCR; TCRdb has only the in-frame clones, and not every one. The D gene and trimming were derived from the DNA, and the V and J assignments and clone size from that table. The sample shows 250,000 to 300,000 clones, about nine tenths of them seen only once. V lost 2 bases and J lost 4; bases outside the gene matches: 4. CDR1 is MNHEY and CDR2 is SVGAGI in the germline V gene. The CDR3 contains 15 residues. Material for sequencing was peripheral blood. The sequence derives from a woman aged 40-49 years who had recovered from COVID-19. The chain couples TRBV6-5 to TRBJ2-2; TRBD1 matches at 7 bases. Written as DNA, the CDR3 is TGTGCCAGCAGTTACGAGGCAGGGGGCACCGGGGAGCTGTTTTTT. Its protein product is CASSYEAGGTGELFF.